One sample yielded the 13 T cell receptor beta chains listed below, sequenced in a study of cytomegalovirus exposure and HLA in healthy donors. With 60 Vbeta and 13 Jbeta primers, the PCR was carried out. TCRdb's table, derived via immunoSEQ multiplex PCR, lists solely in-frame clones and lacks some. The sample lists 200,000 to 250,000 clones, more than 60% seen once, with roughly 2% in the top ten. Input material: PBMCs. Receptor source: a woman aged 25 to 39 in good health and CMV-seronegative.

V usage is TRBV30 and J usage is TRBJ2-3, with 13 bases matching TRBD2. Germline CDR1 and CDR2: GTSNPN and SVGIG (reference sequence). This CDR3 is built from 18 residues. The ends lost 5 bases at V and 3 bases at J; junction bases unmatched: 14. The CDR3 nucleotides read TGTGCCTGGTTTCCACGGACTAGCGGGAGAAGGAAGACAGATACGCAGTATTTT. This gives the protein CAWFPRTSGRRKTDTQYF.

This clone was seen a single time. This chain connects TRBV27 to TRBJ2-1; 8 bases match TRBD1. Germline assignment: CDR1 MNHEY and CDR2 SMNVEV (reference sequence). The J segment lost 6 bases and the V segment lost 3 bases, leaving 4 bases of the junction unmatched. The length of the CDR3 is 14 residues. Here the CDR3 reads CASSFVGQANEQFF. CDR3 bases: TGTGCCAGCAGTTTCGTGGGACAGGCCAATGAGCAGTTCTTC.

The rearrangement joins TRBV15 to TRBJ1-5, with D perhaps matching TRBD1 (5 bases). Between the trimmed V and J ends, which lost 1 base and 1 base, there was a span of 14 bases. CDR3 length: 17 amino acids. Germline assignment: CDR1 LNHNV and CDR2 YYDKDF (reference sequence). CDR3 sequence: CATSRGCRAESNQPQHF. DNA for the CDR3: TGTGCCACCAGCAGAGGCTGCAGGGCGGAGAGCAATCAGCCCCAGCATTTT.

The rearrangement links TRBV6-5 to TRBJ1-1; 7 bases line up with TRBD1. The CDR3 has 14 residues. Germline values: CDR1 MNHEY, CDR2 SVGAGI. J was trimmed by 1 base and V by 6 bases; bases with no gene match: 5. The CDR3 sequence: CASSPGQTNTEAFF. The CDR3 DNA follows: TGTGCCAGCAGCCCGGGACAGACGAACACTGAAGCTTTCTTT.

The chain combines TRBV7-2 with TRBJ2-7, with D hard to call. The CDR3 is 14 amino acids. Deletions cut 5 bases from V and 2 bases from J, with 13 bases between. Germline V CDR1 and CDR2: SGHTA, FQGNSA. The CDR3 spells CASSQPWRTYEQYF. The CDR3 nucleotides are TGTGCCAGCAGCCAACCTTGGAGAACCTACGAGCAGTACTTC.

This clone occurred once. The gene calls are TRBV7-8 and TRBJ1-6; possible D gene TRBD1, 6 bases. This CDR3 region has 14 residues. V gave up 3 bases and J gave up 5 bases, with 8 bases separating them. Germline values: CDR1 SGHVS, CDR2 FQNEAQ. The CDR3 reads CASSFEGDNSPLHF. The DNA for the CDR3 is TGTGCCAGCAGCTTCGAGGGGGATAATTCACCCCTCCACTTT.

The chain joins TRBV25-1 to TRBJ1-5, with a weak D call TRBD1 (5 bases). The germline V gene has CDR1 MGHDK and CDR2 SYGVNS. CDR3 length: 12 amino acids. CDR3 bases: TGTGCTGCGACAAGGGGTAACCAGCCCCAGCATTTT. It yields the protein CAATRGNQPQHF.

J is TRBJ2-4 and V is TRBV20-1, with D maybe TRBD2 (5 bases). The germline V gene encodes CDR1 DFQATT and CDR2 SNEGSKA (reference sequence). The V gene lost 7 bases and the J gene lost 1 base, with 5 bases spanning the gap. The CDR3 extends over 11 amino acids. CDR3 residues: CSGGAKNIQYF. In nucleotides, the CDR3 is TGCAGTGGAGGGGCCAAAAACATTCAGTACTTC.

V usage is TRBV5-1 and J usage is TRBJ1-2; 7 positions match TRBD1. This CDR3 has 14 residues. CDR1 is SGHRS, CDR2 YFSETQ, per germline. The J segment lost 4 bases and the V segment lost 4 bases, leaving 7 bases of the junction unmatched. The CDR3 DNA follows: TGCGCCAGCAGCCTGGAGGGACAGACCTATGGCTACACCTTC. Translation: CASSLEGQTYGYTF.

With regard to this clone: The same CDR3 arises from other DNA sequences in this sample as well. The chain combines TRBV5-1 with TRBJ2-1; 9 bases map to TRBD2. The CDR3 has 14 amino acids. CDR1 SGHRS and CDR2 YFSETQ come from the germline V gene. The J segment lost 4 bases and the V segment lost 3 bases, leaving 2 bases of the junction unmatched. CDR3 sequence (DNA): TGCGCCAGCAGCTCCAGCGGGGGGTACAATGAGCAGTTCTTC. This gives the protein CASSSSGGYNEQFF.

This clone was seen once. The chain recombines TRBV5-6 with TRBJ2-3; possible D gene TRBD2, 5 bases. The CDR3 runs to 13 residues. V was pared by 4 bases and J by 3 bases, with 9 bases between. CDR1 and CDR2 (germline): SGHDT, YYEEEE. The CDR3 reads CASSPRRTDTQYF. In DNA form, the CDR3 reads TGTGCCAGCAGCCCCCGGAGGACAGATACGCAGTATTTT. Full variable domain (missing parts from reference TRBV5-6 and TRBJ2-3): DAGVTQSPTHLIKTRGQQVTLRCSPKSGHDTVSWYQQALGQGPQFIFQYYEEEERQRGNFPDRFSGHQFPNYSSELNVNALLLGDSALYLCASSPRRTDTQYFGPGTRLTVL.

J is TRBJ1-2 and V is TRBV6-4; D gene ambiguous. V was trimmed by 0 bases and J by 7 bases, leaving 3 bases between them. Per the germline V gene, CDR1 is MRHNA and CDR2 is SNTAGT. The CDR3 loop spans 11 amino acids. CDR3 coding DNA: TGTGCCAGCAGTGACTCCGGTGGCTACACCTTC. This codes for CASSDSGGYTF.

Concerning this clone: Sequence at one end of the junction differs from germline and may be a read error. The gene calls are TRBV7-9 and TRBJ2-2; tentative D call: TRBD1 (5 bases). Looked up from germline, CDR1 is SEHNR and CDR2 is FQNEAQ (reference sequence). The CDR3 totals 16 residues. CDR3 bases: TGTTCCAGCAGCTTGGAACAGGCATCGAACACCGGGGAGCTGTTTTTT. Its translation is CSSSLEQASNTGELFF.